Each of the 19 T cell receptor beta chains below was sequenced from the same sample in a study of blood T cell repertoires in COVID-19. Generated by immunoSEQ multiplex PCR, the TCRdb table keeps only in-frame clones and is missing some. The sample includes around 230,000 clones, about nine tenths of them seen just once. Sequenced material: PBMCs or T cells enriched from blood (not recorded which). The origin of the receptors is a woman aged 40 to 50 with acute COVID-19.

The chain couples TRBV11-3 to TRBJ2-7, with a possible D match to TRBD2 (6 bases). Germline V gives CDR1 SGHNT, CDR2 YENEEA. The V and J ends lost 5 bases and 2 bases respectively, with 16 bases between them. The CDR3 length is 15 residues. CDR3 in DNA: TGTGCCAGCAGCCCCCGTGCGGGACCGGCCTACGAGCAGTACTTC. Translated, it gives CASSPRAGPAYEQYF.

The chain joins TRBV5-4 to TRBJ2-1; D is possibly TRBD2 (7 bases). Germline V gives CDR1 SGHNT, CDR2 YYREEE (reference sequence). Trimming stripped 4 bases from V and 10 bases from J, with 12 bases between. The CDR3 runs 12 residues. The DNA for the CDR3 is TGTGCCAGCAGCGCTCCGGGGGGCGAGCAGTTCTTC. Translation gives CASSAPGGEQFF.

The chain uses TRBV19 and TRBJ1-5; no clear D. V lost 2 bases and J 0 bases, leaving 5 bases between the germline ends. CDR3 size: 14 residues. Germline values: CDR1 LNHDA, CDR2 SQIVND (reference sequence). The CDR3 DNA is TGTGCCAGTAGTATACAGGATAGCAATCAGCCCCAGCATTTT. Translating gives CASSIQDSNQPQHF.

The chain couples TRBV11-1 to TRBJ1-5; the D gene is possibly TRBD1 (5 bases). The germline CDR1 and CDR2 sequences are SGHAT and FQDESV (reference sequence). This CDR3 contains 13 residues. Trimming left V 3 bases short and J 4 bases short, with 7 bases between. In DNA, the CDR3 is TGTGCCAGCAGCTTGGGGCTAAATCAGCCCCAGCATTTT. This encodes CASSLGLNQPQHF.

The genes are TRBV7-9 and TRBJ2-7, with 8 bases that match TRBD1. This CDR3 is 16 amino acids long. Germline V gene data show CDR1 as SEHNR and CDR2 as FQNEAQ (reference sequence). The junction had 16 bases not matched to a gene; V was cut back by 5 bases and J by 7 bases. CDR3 sequence (DNA): TGTGCCAGCAGCCCGACGTGGTGGACAGGGAAGGCGGAGCAGTACTTC. It encodes CASSPTWWTGKAEQYF.

The rearrangement joins TRBV19 to TRBJ1-1; D is ambiguous. Germline loops: CDR1 LNHDA, CDR2 SQIVND (reference sequence). There are 13 residues in the CDR3. With 1 base removed from V and 8 bases from J, the gap between germline ends came to 11 bases. The CDR3 sequence: CASSIGAPPEAFF. CDR3 bases: TGTGCCAGTAGTATAGGGGCACCCCCAGAAGCTTTCTTT.

This clone was counted a few times. The J gene is TRBJ1-4, the V gene TRBV25-1; weak D call: TRBD1 (5 bases). Per the germline V gene, CDR1 is MGHDK and CDR2 is SYGVNS. The CDR3 is 12 amino acids. V was cut by 4 bases and J by 12 bases, with 12 bases left in between. As DNA, the CDR3 is TGTGCCAGCAGTGGAGATCGGGGGGAACTGTTTTTT. Protein sequence: CASSGDRGELFF.

Here the CDR3 DNA reads TGTGCCAGCAGTTCGGACAGGGGCTATGGCTACACCTTC. This encodes CASSSDRGYGYTF. The chain uses TRBV2 and TRBJ1-2, with TRBD1 identical over 9 bases. This CDR3 contains 13 residues. CDR1 is SNHLY, CDR2 FYNNEI, per germline. Trimming at V came to 5 bases and at J to 4 bases, leaving 2 bases not matched to a gene.

The chain joins TRBV10-1 to TRBJ2-2; 9 bases agree with TRBD1. The CDR3 sequence is 14 residues long. Germline V gene lookup returns CDR1 WNHNN and CDR2 SYGVQD (reference sequence). V lost 8 bases and J lost 1; bases outside the gene matches: 2. This CDR3 reads CASEDRGNTGELFF. In nucleotides, the CDR3 is TGCGCCAGCGAGGACAGGGGGAACACCGGGGAGCTGTTTTTT.

This clone has a single count. This chain connects TRBV19 to TRBJ1-1; TRBD1 agrees at 8 bases. The CDR3 consists of 13 residues. Unmatched junction bases numbered 3, after V lost 5 bases and J lost 4 bases. Germline V gives CDR1 LNHDA, CDR2 SQIVND (reference sequence). The CDR3 loop is CASSVQGGTEAFF. Written as DNA, the CDR3 is TGTGCCAGTAGTGTACAGGGGGGCACTGAAGCTTTCTTT.

The chain has TRBV14 and TRBJ2-1; D is uncertain. CDR1 SGHDN and CDR2 FVKESK come from the germline V gene. With 2 bases removed from V and 10 bases from J, the gap between germline ends came to 6 bases. This CDR3 is built from 11 residues. CDR3 in amino acids: CASSQLFEQFF. The CDR3, as DNA: TGTGCCAGCAGCCAACTATTCGAGCAGTTCTTC. The full variable domain, with the rest looked up from reference TRBV14 and TRBJ2-1, is EAGVTQFPSHSVIEKGQTVTLRCDPISGHDNLYWYRRVMGKEIKFLLHFVKESKQDESGMPNNRFLAERTGGTYSTLKVQPAELEDSGVYFCASSQLFEQFFGPGTRLTVL.

The rearrangement joins TRBV6-5 to TRBJ1-2; 7 positions agree with TRBD1. V dropped 5 bases and J dropped 11; count of bases not matched to a gene: 8. The CDR3 runs 12 residues. Germline V gene data show CDR1 as MNHEY and CDR2 as SVGAGI. In DNA form, the CDR3 reads TGTGCCAGCAGTACAGGGACAGTTCGGTACACCTTC. It yields the protein CASSTGTVRYTF.

The V and J genes are TRBV7-6 and TRBJ2-3; a possible D gene is TRBD2 (7 bases). V was cut by 7 bases and J by 5 bases, with 22 bases left in between. Per the germline V gene, CDR1 is SGHVS and CDR2 is FNYEAQ. The CDR3 loop spans 16 amino acids. CDR3 DNA: TGTGCCAGCACCCCTCCTAGAGGGGGGGACGAAGATACGCAGTATTTT. Translating gives CASTPPRGGDEDTQYF. The variable domain in full, with the rest retrieved from reference TRBV7-6 and TRBJ2-3, is GAGVSQSPRYKVTKRGQDVALRCDPISGHVSLYWYRQALGQGPEFLTYFNYEAQQDKSGLPNDRFSAERPEGSISTLTIQRTEQRDSAMYRCASTPPRGGDEDTQYFGPGTRLTVL.

This chain links TRBV18 with TRBJ2-3; a possible D gene is TRBD2 (5 bases). Per germline, CDR1 KGHSH and CDR2 LQKENI. The germline V and J ends were trimmed by 1 base and 5 bases, with 13 bases remaining between them. The CDR3 is 15 amino acids. CDR3 coding DNA: TGTGCCAGCTCACCACTCGGGATAGAGATAGATACGCAGTATTTT. As protein: CASSPLGIEIDTQYF. Filled out from reference TRBV18 and TRBJ2-3, the complete variable domain reads NAGVMQNPRHLVRRRGQEARLRCSPMKGHSHVYWYRQLPEEGLKFMVYLQKENIIDESGMPKERFSAEFPKEGPSILRIQQVVRGDSAAYFCASSPLGIEIDTQYFGPGTRLTVL.

V gene TRBV19 combines with J gene TRBJ2-7; 10 bases match TRBD1. V dropped 5 bases and J dropped 6; count of bases not matched to a gene: 7. This CDR3 contains 14 residues. From germline, CDR1 is LNHDA and CDR2 SQIVND (reference sequence). The CDR3: CASSPRDRGSEQYF. CDR3 sequence (DNA): TGTGCCAGTAGTCCCCGGGACAGGGGAAGCGAGCAGTACTTC.

The chain employs TRBV27 and TRBJ1-6, with 7 bases identical to TRBD1. The germline V gene has CDR1 MNHEY and CDR2 SMNVEV (reference sequence). This CDR3 comprises 15 residues. J was trimmed by 10 bases and V by 8 bases; bases with no gene match: 14. CDR3 loop: CASADRDSTTSPLHF. The CDR3 region has the DNA TGTGCCAGCGCTGACCGGGACAGTACTACGTCACCCCTCCACTTT.

The gene calls are TRBV5-6 and TRBJ1-5; weak D call: TRBD1 (5 bases). CDR1 is SGHDT, CDR2 YYEEEE, per germline. The CDR3 consists of 13 residues. V lost 4 bases, J lost 5 bases, and 10 bases lay in between. CDR3 amino acids: CASSKLGDQPQHF. CDR3 nucleotides: TGTGCCAGCAGCAAGTTAGGGGATCAGCCCCAGCATTTT.

The rearrangement links TRBV14 to TRBJ1-2, with 10 bases identical to TRBD1. The CDR3 consists of 15 residues. CDR1 is SGHDN and CDR2 is FVKESK in the germline V gene. V was clipped by 3 bases and J by 2 bases; unmatched bases: 3. CDR3 in amino acids: CASSQRDRGNYGYTF. CDR3 nucleotides: TGTGCCAGCAGCCAGAGGGACAGGGGAAACTATGGCTACACCTTC.

This sequence joins TRBV2 and TRBJ1-1; 7 bases align to TRBD1. V lost 7 bases to trimming and J lost 6 bases; unmatched junction nucleotides: 11. Germline V gene data show CDR1 as SNHLY and CDR2 as FYNNEI. The CDR3 spans 14 residues. CDR3 sequence reads: CASNSKGASAEAFF. The CDR3 nucleotides read TGTGCCAGCAATTCCAAGGGGGCGAGCGCTGAAGCTTTCTTT.